The text below deals with one T cell receptor beta chain. This sample stems from a study of blood T cell repertoires in COVID-19. TCRdb keeps only in-frame clones here, not all; method: immunoSEQ multiplex PCR. This sample has about 170,000 clones, with about 80% found just once. Germline values: CDR1 SQVTM, CDR2 ANQGSEA. With 6 bases removed from V and 5 bases from J, the gap between germline ends came to 19 bases. The CDR3 consists of 14 residues. The chain couples TRBV29-1 to TRBJ1-2; D might be TRBD1 (5 bases). The receptor comes from a human donor with acute or convalescent COVID-19. The donor label of this sample is uncertain. Input material: peripheral blood. Here the CDR3 reads CSVRAGGNQYGYTF. CDR3 nucleotides: TGCAGCGTGAGGGCCGGGGGGAACCAGTATGGCTACACCTTC.